What follows describes a single TCR beta chain. This sample stems from a study of T cells in Graves' hyperthyroidism and ophthalmopathy. The CDR3 consists of 14 residues. Between the trimmed V and J ends, which lost 8 bases and 3 bases, there was a span of 11 bases. Germline assignment: CDR1 LNHDA and CDR2 SQIVND (reference sequence). The TCR beta CDR3 regions underwent amplification using RNA transcripts as the source. First-round RT-PCR with HTBI primers amplified the TCR CDR3 region. TCRdb ran MiXCR on the multiplex PCR reads and lists one entry per CDR3 protein. In the table there are roughly 24,000 distinct CDR3 sequences, under 55% of which are singletons. Stable Graves' hyperthyroidism meant no ophthalmopathy progression within 18 months. Hyperthyroidism had been newly diagnosed in patients aged 18 to 65, and its duration was under 2 months.

The chain uses TRBV19 and TRBJ1-6, with D perhaps matching TRBD1 (5 bases). Specimen: blood. The source is a woman in her thirties with Graves' hyperthyroidism. The DNA of the CDR3 is TGTGCCAGTGGAAGGGACGGCTATAATTCACCCCTCCACTTT. As protein: CASGRDGYNSPLHF.